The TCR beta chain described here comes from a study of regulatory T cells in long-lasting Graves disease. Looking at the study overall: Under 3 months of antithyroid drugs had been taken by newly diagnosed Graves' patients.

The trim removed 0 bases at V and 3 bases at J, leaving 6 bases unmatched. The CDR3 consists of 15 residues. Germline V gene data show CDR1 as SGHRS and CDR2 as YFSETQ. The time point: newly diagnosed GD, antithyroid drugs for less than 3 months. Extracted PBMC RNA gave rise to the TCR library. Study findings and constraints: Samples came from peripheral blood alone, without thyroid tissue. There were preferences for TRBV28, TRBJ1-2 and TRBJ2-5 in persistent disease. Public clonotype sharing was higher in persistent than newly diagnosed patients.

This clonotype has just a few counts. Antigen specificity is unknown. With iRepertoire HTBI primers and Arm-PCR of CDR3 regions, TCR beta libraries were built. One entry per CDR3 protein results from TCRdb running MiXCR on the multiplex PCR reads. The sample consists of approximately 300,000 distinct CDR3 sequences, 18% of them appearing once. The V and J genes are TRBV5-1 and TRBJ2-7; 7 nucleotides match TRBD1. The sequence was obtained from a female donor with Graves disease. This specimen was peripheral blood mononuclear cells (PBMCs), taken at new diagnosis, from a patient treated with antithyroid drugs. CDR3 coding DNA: TGCGCCAGCAGCTTGGTATCGGACAGGAGCTACGAGCAGTACTTC. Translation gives CASSLVSDRSYEQYF.